These 17 T cell receptor beta chains were all obtained from the same sample, sequenced in a study of blood T cells in healthy people across ages. Together with a sample-barcoded 5' primer, a J-beta primer mix was included in a second PCR lasting about 6 to 11 cycles. TCRdb used MiXCR to reprocess the 5' RACE reads, holding one entry per CDR3 protein. The sample yields 1,500,000 or so distinct CDR3 sequences, 59% seen once. The sample taken for sequencing was blood. Receptor source: a man between 18 and 29 years old in good health.

The count of this clonotype is one. The CDR3, as DNA: TGTGCCAGCGGGTTAACTAGCGGCAATGAGCAGTTCTTC. This gives the protein CASGLTSGNEQFF. The J gene is TRBJ2-1, the V gene TRBV6-5, with 8 bases aligning to TRBD2. The V gene's germline CDR1 is MNHEY and CDR2 SVGAGI. V was pared by 8 bases and J by 6 bases, with 6 bases of the junction left unmatched. The CDR3 loop spans 13 amino acids.

This chain links TRBV5-1 with TRBJ1-1; TRBD1 aligns across 9 bases. With V trimmed by 4 bases and J by 6 bases, 13 bases remained unmatched. The germline gives CDR1 SGHRS, CDR2 YFSETQ. The CDR3 runs to 16 residues. The chain's CDR3 is CASSVRTGEVGAEAFF. The CDR3 coding sequence is TGCGCCAGCAGCGTCCGGACAGGGGAGGTGGGCGCTGAAGCTTTCTTT.

Of note for this clonotype: One junction end does not reproduce the germline sequence, and a read error may be involved. This rearrangement joins TRBV6-1 to TRBJ1-1; possible D gene TRBD1, 6 bases. CDR3 length equals 14 residues. Per the germline V gene, CDR1 is MNHNS and CDR2 is SASEGT. CDR3: CASSLTGINTEALF. The CDR3 DNA reads TGTGCCAGCAGCTTAACAGGGATAAACACTGAAGCTCTCTTT.

This chain uses TRBV24-1 with TRBJ2-3, with 11 positions matching TRBD2. CDR3 length: 14 amino acids. CDR1 is KGHDR and CDR2 is SFDVKD in the germline V gene. V dropped 5 bases and J dropped 5; count of bases not matched to a gene: 2. In DNA form, the CDR3 reads TGTGCCACCAGTGTTAGCGGGGGGGTAGATACGCAGTATTTT. This encodes CATSVSGGVDTQYF.

The chain employs TRBV20-1 and TRBJ2-3, with 10 bases lining up with TRBD2. Looked up from germline, CDR1 is DFQATT and CDR2 is SNEGSKA (reference sequence). This CDR3 has 15 amino acids. V was pared by 2 bases and J by 4 bases, with 6 bases of the junction left unmatched. The CDR3 nucleotides read TGCAGTGCTAGAAGCCTAGCGGGAGCTGCAGATACGCAGTATTTT. It yields the protein CSARSLAGAADTQYF.

This clonotype has just a few counts. V gene TRBV29-1 combines with J gene TRBJ2-7; 8 nucleotides match TRBD1. The J call may be mistaken, given a closer DNA end match to TRBJ2-5. CDR1 SQVTM and CDR2 ANQGSEA come from the germline V gene. This CDR3 has 14 residues. This CDR3 reads CSVEPGQGWETQYF. The CDR3 DNA is TGCAGCGTGGAACCCGGACAGGGATGGGAGACCCAGTACTTC.

The table lists this clonotype with a few counts. The V gene is TRBV3-1, the J gene TRBJ2-1; 15 positions agree with TRBD2. V lost 3 bases, J lost 4 bases, and 7 bases stayed unmatched. The CDR3 loop spans 18 amino acids. Per germline, CDR1 LGHDT and CDR2 YNNKEL (reference sequence). CDR3 in DNA: TGTGCCAGCAGCCACCTCGGGACTAGCGGGGGGCTTTACAATGAGCAGTTCTTC. This translates into CASSHLGTSGGLYNEQFF.

The rearrangement links TRBV6-2 or TRBV6-3 to TRBJ1-2, with 7 bases that match TRBD1. In germline, CDR1 is MNHEY, CDR2 SVGEGT. The CDR3 contains 14 residues. Unmatched junction bases numbered 11, after V lost 7 bases and J lost 6 bases. CDR3 in DNA: TGTGCCAGCACCCCGGGGGGACAGAGGAATGGCTACACCTTC. Its protein is CASTPGGQRNGYTF.

The table lists this clonotype with a few counts. This rearrangement joins TRBV13 to TRBJ2-4; D assignment may be TRBD1 or TRBD2 (5 bases each). This CDR3 contains 15 residues. V lost 1 base and J 9 bases, leaving 16 bases between the germline ends. Germline-derived CDR1 and CDR2 are PRHDT and FYEKMQ (reference sequence). The CDR3 bases are TGTGCCAGCAGCTTAGTGACGGGAACCCAGGGCATTCAGTACTTC. Translated: CASSLVTGTQGIQYF.

The chain links TRBV12-3 or TRBV12-4 to TRBJ1-1; the D gene is possibly TRBD1 (5 bases). The CDR3 is 13 residues long. The V end was cut by 3 bases, the J end by 4 bases, with 9 bases between. The CDR3 loop reads CASSFPGRTEAFF. The CDR3 region has the DNA TGTGCCAGCAGTTTCCCGGGACGCACTGAAGCTTTCTTT.

The chain couples TRBV20-1 to TRBJ2-5, with D possibly matching TRBD2 (7 bases). Trimming cost V 5 bases and J 4 bases, with 14 bases left between them. This CDR3 comprises 13 residues. Germline values: CDR1 DFQATT, CDR2 SNEGSKA (reference sequence). The CDR3 DNA follows: TGCAGTGCTGGGGCGGGGGCGATAGAGACCCAGTACTTC. The encoded protein is CSAGAGAIETQYF.

The J gene is TRBJ1-2, the V gene TRBV14; possible D gene TRBD1, 5 bases. V lost 2 bases, J lost 8 bases, and 15 bases lay in between. CDR3 size: 14 residues. Looked up from germline, CDR1 is SGHDN and CDR2 is FVKESK. The CDR3 region has the DNA TGTGCCAGCAGCCAACCCCGGGACGGCGTAGGCTACACCTTC. Protein: CASSQPRDGVGYTF.

This clonotype was counted between two and nine times. V and J are TRBV7-9 and TRBJ1-2; tentative D call: TRBD1 (5 bases). The CDR3 covers 13 residues. Germline V gives CDR1 SEHNR, CDR2 FQNEAQ (reference sequence). V was pared by 5 bases and J by 8 bases, with 15 bases between. The CDR3 DNA reads TGTGCCAGCAGCCCGGGGACCGCGTGGGGCTACACCTTC. It yields the protein CASSPGTAWGYTF.

The rearrangement uses TRBV20-1 and TRBJ2-5, with D tentatively TRBD1 (5 bases). V shed 0 bases and J shed 5 bases, with 22 bases lying between them. Germline values: CDR1 DFQATT, CDR2 SNEGSKA (reference sequence). The CDR3 sequence is 17 residues long. The chain's CDR3 is CSARDLFNGRVQETQYF. The CDR3 coding sequence is TGCAGTGCTAGAGATCTCTTTAATGGCAGGGTACAGGAGACCCAGTACTTC.

The V and J genes are TRBV25-1 and TRBJ2-4; TRBD1 matches at 9 bases. There are 14 residues in the CDR3. The trim removed 3 bases at V and 13 bases at J, leaving 10 bases unmatched. Per the germline V gene, CDR1 is MGHDK and CDR2 is SYGVNS. CDR3 sequence (DNA): TGTGCCAGCAGTGAGTTTGGACAGGGGAAGGAGCAGTACTTC. This gives the protein CASSEFGQGKEQYF. Together with reference TRBV25-1 and TRBJ2-4, the CDR3 gives the full variable domain: EADIYQTPRYLVIGTGKKITLECSQTMGHDKMYWYQQDPGMELHLIHYSYGVNSTEKGDLSSESTVSRIRTEHFPLTLESARPSHTSQYLCASSEFGQGKEQYFGAGTRLSVL.

The chain links TRBV9 to TRBJ1-1; no clear D gene. This CDR3 region has 13 residues. Germline V gene data show CDR1 as SGDLS and CDR2 as YYNGEE. With 0 bases removed from V and 10 bases from J, the gap between germline ends came to 13 bases. The CDR3 DNA is TGTGCCAGCAGCGTAGAGGAACGGGAACCAGCTTTCTTT. Its translation: CASSVEEREPAFF.

This sequence joins TRBV12-3 or TRBV12-4 and TRBJ2-7; TRBD2 aligns across 7 bases. The V and J ends lost 7 bases and 1 base, in that order; junction bases with no gene match: 7. The CDR3 loop spans 14 amino acids. The CDR3 bases are TGTGCCAGCACGCCCTCCGGGAGGTCCTACGAGCAGTACTTC. The encoded protein is CASTPSGRSYEQYF.